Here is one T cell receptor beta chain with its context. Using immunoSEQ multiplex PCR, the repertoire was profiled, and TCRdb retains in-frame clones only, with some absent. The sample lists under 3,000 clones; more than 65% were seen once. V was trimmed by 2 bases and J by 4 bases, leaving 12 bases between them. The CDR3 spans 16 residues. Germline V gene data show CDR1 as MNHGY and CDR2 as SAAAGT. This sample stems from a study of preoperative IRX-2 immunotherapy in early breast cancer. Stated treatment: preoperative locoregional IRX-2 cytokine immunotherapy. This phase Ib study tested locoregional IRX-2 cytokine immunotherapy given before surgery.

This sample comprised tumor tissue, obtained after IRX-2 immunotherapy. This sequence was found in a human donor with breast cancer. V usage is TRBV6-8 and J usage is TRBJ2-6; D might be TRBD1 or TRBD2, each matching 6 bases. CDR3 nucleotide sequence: TGTGCCAGCAGTTACGGAGGGGGGCTGGGGGCCAACGTCCTGACTTTC. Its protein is CASSYGGGLGANVLTF.